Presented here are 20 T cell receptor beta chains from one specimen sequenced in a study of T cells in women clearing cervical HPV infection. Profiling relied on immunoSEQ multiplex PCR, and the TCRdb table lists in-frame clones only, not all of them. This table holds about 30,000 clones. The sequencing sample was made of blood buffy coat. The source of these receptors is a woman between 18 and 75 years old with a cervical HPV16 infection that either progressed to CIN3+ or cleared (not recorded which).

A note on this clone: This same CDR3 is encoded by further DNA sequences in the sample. The CDR3 protein is CAISDRGRNTEAFF. The covered CDR3 bases are TGTGCCATCAGCGACCGGGGTAGAAACACTGAA. The rearrangement uses TRBV10-3 and TRBJ1-1; D gene uncertain. The read ends 3 residues before the CDR3 terminus; that terminus is restored from the germline J gene. CDR1 ENHRY and CDR2 SYGVKD come from the germline V gene. The CDR3 is 14 amino acids. Between the trimmed V and J ends, which lost 6 bases and 2 bases, there was a span of 13 bases.

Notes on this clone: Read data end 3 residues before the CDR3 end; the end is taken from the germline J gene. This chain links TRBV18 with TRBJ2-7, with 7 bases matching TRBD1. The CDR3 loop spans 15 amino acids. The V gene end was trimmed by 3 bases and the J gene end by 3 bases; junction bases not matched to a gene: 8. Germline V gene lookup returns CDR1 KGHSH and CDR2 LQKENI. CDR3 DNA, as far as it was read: TGTGCCAGCTCACCGGGAAACAGGGGCTTCTACGAG. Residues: CASSPGNRGFYE. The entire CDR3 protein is CASSPGNRGFYEQYF.

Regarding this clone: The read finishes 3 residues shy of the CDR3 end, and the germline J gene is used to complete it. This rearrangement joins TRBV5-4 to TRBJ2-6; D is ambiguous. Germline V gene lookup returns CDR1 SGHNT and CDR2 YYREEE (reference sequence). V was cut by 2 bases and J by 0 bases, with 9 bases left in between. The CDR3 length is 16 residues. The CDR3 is CASSFSSSSGANVLTF. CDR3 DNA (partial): TGTGCCAGCAGCTTTAGCTCCTCCTCTGGGGCCAACGTC.

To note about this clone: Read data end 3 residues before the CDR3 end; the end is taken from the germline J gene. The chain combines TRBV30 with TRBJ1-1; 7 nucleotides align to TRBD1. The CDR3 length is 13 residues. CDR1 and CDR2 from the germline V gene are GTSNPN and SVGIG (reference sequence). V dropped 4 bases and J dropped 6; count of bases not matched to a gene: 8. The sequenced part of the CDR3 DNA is TGTGCCTGGAAAACGGACAGGAGGTCTGAA. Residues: CAWKTDRRSE. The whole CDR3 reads CAWKTDRRSEAFF.

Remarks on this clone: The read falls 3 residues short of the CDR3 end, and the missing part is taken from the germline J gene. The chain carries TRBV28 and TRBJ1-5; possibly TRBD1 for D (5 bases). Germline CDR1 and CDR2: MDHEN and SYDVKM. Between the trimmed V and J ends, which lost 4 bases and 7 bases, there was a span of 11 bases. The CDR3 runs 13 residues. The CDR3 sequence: CASSSRGLQPQHF. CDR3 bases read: TGTGCCAGCAGTTCAAGGGGTTTACAGCCC.

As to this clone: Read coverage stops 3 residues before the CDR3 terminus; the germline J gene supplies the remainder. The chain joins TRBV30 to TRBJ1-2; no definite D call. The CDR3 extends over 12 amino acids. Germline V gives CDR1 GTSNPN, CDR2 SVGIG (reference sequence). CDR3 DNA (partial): TGTGCCTGGAGTGAAGAACAGTGGGGC. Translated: CAWSEEQWG. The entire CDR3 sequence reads CAWSEEQWGYTF.

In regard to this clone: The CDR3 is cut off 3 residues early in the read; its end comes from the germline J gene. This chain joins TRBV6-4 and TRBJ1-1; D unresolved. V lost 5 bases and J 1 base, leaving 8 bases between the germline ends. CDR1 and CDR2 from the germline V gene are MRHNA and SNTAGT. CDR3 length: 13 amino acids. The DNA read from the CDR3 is TGTGCCAGCAGTTCCGCAGAGAACACTGAA. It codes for CASSSAENTE. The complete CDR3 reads CASSSAENTEAFF.

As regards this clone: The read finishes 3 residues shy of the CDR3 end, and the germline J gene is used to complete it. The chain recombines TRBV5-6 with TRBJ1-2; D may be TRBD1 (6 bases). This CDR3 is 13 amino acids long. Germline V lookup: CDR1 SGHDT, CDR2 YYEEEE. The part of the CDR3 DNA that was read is TGTGCCAGCAGGGCGATGCAGGGGTTGGGC. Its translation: CASRAMQGLG. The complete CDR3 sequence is CASRAMQGLGYTF.

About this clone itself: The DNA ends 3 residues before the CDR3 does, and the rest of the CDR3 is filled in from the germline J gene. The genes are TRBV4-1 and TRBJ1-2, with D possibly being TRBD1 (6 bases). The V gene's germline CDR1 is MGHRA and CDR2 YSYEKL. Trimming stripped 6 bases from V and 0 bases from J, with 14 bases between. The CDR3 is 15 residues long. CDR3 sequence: CASRLQGIPNYGYTF. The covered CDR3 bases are TGCGCCAGCAGACTACAGGGCATTCCTAACTATGGC.

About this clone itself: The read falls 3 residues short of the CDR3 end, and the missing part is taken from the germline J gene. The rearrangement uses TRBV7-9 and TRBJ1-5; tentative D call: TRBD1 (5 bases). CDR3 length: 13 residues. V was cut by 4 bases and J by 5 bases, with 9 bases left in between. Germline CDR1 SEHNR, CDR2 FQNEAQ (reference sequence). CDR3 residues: CASSSQTDQPQHF. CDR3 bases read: TGTGCCAGCAGCTCCCAGACAGATCAGCCC.

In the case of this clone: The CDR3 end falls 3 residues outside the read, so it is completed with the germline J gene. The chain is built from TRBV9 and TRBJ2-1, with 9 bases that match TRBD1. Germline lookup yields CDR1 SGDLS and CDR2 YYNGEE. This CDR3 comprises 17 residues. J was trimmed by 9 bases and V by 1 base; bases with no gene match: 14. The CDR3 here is CASSVTGTPGQGREQFF. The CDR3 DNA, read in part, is TGTGCCAGCAGCGTAACCGGAACACCGGGACAGGGTCGTGAG.

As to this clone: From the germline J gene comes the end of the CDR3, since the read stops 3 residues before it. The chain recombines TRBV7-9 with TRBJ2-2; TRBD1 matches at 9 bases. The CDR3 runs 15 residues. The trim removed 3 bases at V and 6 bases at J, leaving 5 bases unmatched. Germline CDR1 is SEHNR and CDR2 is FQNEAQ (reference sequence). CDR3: CASSFGQGSAGELFF. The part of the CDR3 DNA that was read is TGTGCCAGCAGCTTTGGACAGGGGTCGGCCGGGGAG.

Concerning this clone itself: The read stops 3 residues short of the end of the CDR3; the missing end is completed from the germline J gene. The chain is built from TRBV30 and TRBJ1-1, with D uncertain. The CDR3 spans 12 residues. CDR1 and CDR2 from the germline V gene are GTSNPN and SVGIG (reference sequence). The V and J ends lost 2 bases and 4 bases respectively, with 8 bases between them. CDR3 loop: CAWSQQPTEAFF. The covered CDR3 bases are TGTGCCTGGAGTCAACAGCCCACTGAA.

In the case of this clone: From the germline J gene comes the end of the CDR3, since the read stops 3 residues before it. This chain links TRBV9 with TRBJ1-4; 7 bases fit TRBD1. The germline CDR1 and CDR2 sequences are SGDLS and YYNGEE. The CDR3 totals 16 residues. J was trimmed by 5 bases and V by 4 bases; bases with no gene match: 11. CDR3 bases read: TGTGCCAGCAGCCCCCAAGGTGGGACAGCAAATGAAAAA. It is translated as CASSPQGGTANEK. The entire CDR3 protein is CASSPQGGTANEKLFF.

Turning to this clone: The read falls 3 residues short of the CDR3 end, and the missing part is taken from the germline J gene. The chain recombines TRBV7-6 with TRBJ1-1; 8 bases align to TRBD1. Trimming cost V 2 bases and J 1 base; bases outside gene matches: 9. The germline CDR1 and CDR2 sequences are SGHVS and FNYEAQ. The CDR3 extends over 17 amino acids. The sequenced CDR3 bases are TGTGCCAGCAGCTTACTGGCTGGACAGGGAGGGAACACTGAA. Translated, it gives CASSLLAGQGGNTE. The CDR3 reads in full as CASSLLAGQGGNTEAFF.

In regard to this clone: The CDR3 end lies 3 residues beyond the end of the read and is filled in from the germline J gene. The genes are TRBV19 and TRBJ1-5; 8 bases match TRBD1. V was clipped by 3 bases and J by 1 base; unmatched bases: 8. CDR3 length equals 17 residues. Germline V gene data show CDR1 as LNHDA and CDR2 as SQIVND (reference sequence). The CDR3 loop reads CASSIYGTGRSNQPQHF. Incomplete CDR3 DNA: TGTGCCAGTAGTATTTACGGGACAGGTAGGAGCAATCAGCCC.

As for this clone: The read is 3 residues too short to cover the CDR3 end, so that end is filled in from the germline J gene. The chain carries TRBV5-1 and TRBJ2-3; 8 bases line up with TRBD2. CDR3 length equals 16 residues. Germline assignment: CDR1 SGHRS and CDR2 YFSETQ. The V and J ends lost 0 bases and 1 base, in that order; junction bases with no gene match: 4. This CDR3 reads CASSLGTSIGTDTQYF. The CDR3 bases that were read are TGCGCCAGCAGCTTGGGGACTAGCATAGGCACAGATACG.

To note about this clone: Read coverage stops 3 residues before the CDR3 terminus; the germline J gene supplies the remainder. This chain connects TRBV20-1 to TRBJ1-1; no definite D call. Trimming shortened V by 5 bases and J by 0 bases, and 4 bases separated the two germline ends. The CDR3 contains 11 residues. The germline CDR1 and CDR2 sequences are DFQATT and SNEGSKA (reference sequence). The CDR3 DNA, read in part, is TGCAGTGCTCAGGTGAACACTGAA. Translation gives CSAQVNTE. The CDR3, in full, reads CSAQVNTEAFF.

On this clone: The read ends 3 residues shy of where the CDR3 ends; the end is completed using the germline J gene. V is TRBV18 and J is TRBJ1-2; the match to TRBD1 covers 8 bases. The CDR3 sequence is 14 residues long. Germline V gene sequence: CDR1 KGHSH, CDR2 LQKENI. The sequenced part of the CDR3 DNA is TGTGCCAGCTCACTAGGTCAGGGGGCTCGAGGC. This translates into CASSLGQGARG. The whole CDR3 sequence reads CASSLGQGARGYTF. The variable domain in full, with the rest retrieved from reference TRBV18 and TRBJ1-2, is NAGVMQNPRHLVRRRGQEARLRCSPMKGHSHVYWYRQLPEEGLKFMVYLQKENIIDESGMPKERFSAEFPKEGPSILRIQQVVRGDSAAYFCASSLGQGARGYTFGSGTRLTVV.

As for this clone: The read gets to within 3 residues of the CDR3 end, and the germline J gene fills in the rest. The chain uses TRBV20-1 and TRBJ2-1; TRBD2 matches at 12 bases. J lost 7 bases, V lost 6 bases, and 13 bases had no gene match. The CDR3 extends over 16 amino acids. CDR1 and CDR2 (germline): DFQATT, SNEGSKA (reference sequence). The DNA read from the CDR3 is TGCAGTGCCACCTCTCTCCTAGCGGGGGGGCGTAATGAG. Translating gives CSATSLLAGGRNE. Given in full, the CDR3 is CSATSLLAGGRNEQFF.